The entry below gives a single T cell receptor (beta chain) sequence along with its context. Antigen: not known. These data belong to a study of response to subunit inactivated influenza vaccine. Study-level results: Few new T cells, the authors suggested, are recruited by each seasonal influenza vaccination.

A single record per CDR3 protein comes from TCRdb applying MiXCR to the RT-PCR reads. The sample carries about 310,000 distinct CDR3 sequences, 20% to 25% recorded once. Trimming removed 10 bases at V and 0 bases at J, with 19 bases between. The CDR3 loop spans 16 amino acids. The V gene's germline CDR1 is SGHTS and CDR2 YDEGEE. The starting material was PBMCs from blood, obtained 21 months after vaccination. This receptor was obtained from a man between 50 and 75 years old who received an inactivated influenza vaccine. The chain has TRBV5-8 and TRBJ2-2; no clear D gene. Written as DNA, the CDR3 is TGTGCCGGCGGCAGGTCCGAAGACACGAACACCGGGGAGCTGTTTTTT. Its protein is CAGGRSEDTNTGELFF.